Listed below are T cell receptor beta chains from one sample, sequenced in a study of radiation and T cells in renal cell carcinoma. Produced via immunoSEQ multiplex PCR; TCRdb's table is partial and in-frame only. This sample carries under 100,000 clones, around four fifths of them seen once, and the ten largest clones take roughly a tenth. The sample in question was blood, obtained from a patient whose treatment included radiotherapy and nephrectomy. Every receptor here comes from a man aged 45-65 years with renal cell carcinoma. Each CDR3 is given with its conserved first and last residue. Fields, in order: D gene, clone size, V gene, J gene, CDR3 DNA, CDR3 protein. D genes are given only for firm matches. Clone size is not always given. Where it is, it says once, few, many or a class for expanded clones.

d_call: TRBD1; clone_size: -; v_call: TRBV19; j_call: TRBJ1-5; cdr3_nt: TGTGCCAGTAGTATTACAGGGGGCGCTTATAGCAATCAGCCCCAGCATTTT; cdr3_aa: CASSITGGAYSNQPQHF
d_call: -; clone_size: -; v_call: TRBV5-1; j_call: TRBJ1-1; cdr3_nt: TGCGCCAGCAGCTCATCGGGAGGGGCCCTCACTGAAGCTTTCTTT; cdr3_aa: CASSSSGGALTEAFF
d_call: -; clone_size: -; v_call: TRBV7-9; j_call: TRBJ1-1; cdr3_nt: TGTGCCAGCAGCCCCAACCCCACAGGGCGGAACACTGAAGCTTTCTTT; cdr3_aa: CASSPNPTGRNTEAFF
d_call: TRBD1; clone_size: -; v_call: TRBV4-3; j_call: TRBJ2-6; cdr3_nt: TGCGCCAGCAGCCAAGGGGCCGTGACAGGGGGCTCTGGGGCCAACGTCCTGACTTTC; cdr3_aa: CASSQGAVTGGSGANVLTF
d_call: -; clone_size: -; v_call: TRBV6-5; j_call: TRBJ2-7; cdr3_nt: TGTGCCAGCAGTTACAGTAACAGACTTACCTACGAGCAGTACTTC; cdr3_aa: CASSYSNRLTYEQYF
d_call: -; clone_size: -; v_call: TRBV30; j_call: TRBJ2-5; cdr3_nt: TGTGCCTGGAGTGTACAGGCCCGAGAGACCCAGTACTTC; cdr3_aa: CAWSVQARETQYF
d_call: TRBD1; clone_size: few; v_call: TRBV9; j_call: TRBJ1-1; cdr3_nt: TGTGCCAGCAGCCCCAGGGGGGGAACTATGGACACTGAAGCTTTCTTT; cdr3_aa: CASSPRGGTMDTEAFF
d_call: TRBD2; clone_size: -; v_call: TRBV6-1; j_call: TRBJ2-2; cdr3_nt: TGTGCCAGCACCATAGCGGGAGTGCCCGGGGAGCTGTTTTTT; cdr3_aa: CASTIAGVPGELFF
d_call: TRBD1; clone_size: -; v_call: TRBV18; j_call: TRBJ2-1; cdr3_nt: TGTGCCAGCTCTCCTGGGACAGGGGACAATGAGCAGTTCTTC; cdr3_aa: CASSPGTGDNEQFF
d_call: -; clone_size: -; v_call: TRBV2; j_call: TRBJ1-4; cdr3_nt: TGTGCCAGCAGGCGAGAGAACGAAAAACTGTTTTTT; cdr3_aa: CASRRENEKLFF
d_call: -; clone_size: -; v_call: TRBV5-1; j_call: TRBJ2-2; cdr3_nt: TGCGCCAGCAGCTTGGCCCTTGGGGTTGGGGAGCTGTTTTTT; cdr3_aa: CASSLALGVGELFF
d_call: TRBD1; clone_size: -; v_call: TRBV27; j_call: TRBJ1-5; cdr3_nt: TGTGCCAGCAGTTCGGGACAGGGCGATCAGCCCCAGCATTTT; cdr3_aa: CASSSGQGDQPQHF
d_call: -; clone_size: -; v_call: TRBV10-3; j_call: TRBJ2-7; cdr3_nt: TGTGCCACCGGACGGAGCGACTCCTACGAGCAGTACTTC; cdr3_aa: CATGRSDSYEQYF
d_call: -; clone_size: few; v_call: TRBV30; j_call: TRBJ1-2; cdr3_nt: TGTGCCTGGAGTGTAGGTCAGACCTATGGCTACACCTTC; cdr3_aa: CAWSVGQTYGYTF
d_call: TRBD1; clone_size: -; v_call: TRBV19; j_call: TRBJ2-1; cdr3_nt: TGTGCCACCAACCGGGACAGGGGGGAGTACAATGAGCAGTTCTTC; cdr3_aa: CATNRDRGEYNEQFF
d_call: -; clone_size: -; v_call: TRBV27; j_call: TRBJ2-5; cdr3_nt: TGTGCCAGCAGTTTCGAACGGGAGATAAGTCAGGAACAGTACTTC; cdr3_aa: CASSFEREISQEQYF
d_call: -; clone_size: -; v_call: TRBV29-1; j_call: TRBJ2-7; cdr3_nt: TGCAGCGTTTCAGGGCCAAGCTCCTACGAGCAGTACTTC; cdr3_aa: CSVSGPSSYEQYF
d_call: -; clone_size: once; v_call: TRBV6-6; j_call: TRBJ2-1; cdr3_nt: TGTGCCAGCAGCCGCGCGCTTTTCGGGGGTTGGAATGAGCAGTTCTTC; cdr3_aa: CASSRALFGGWNEQFF
d_call: -; clone_size: -; v_call: TRBV6-1; j_call: TRBJ1-1; cdr3_nt: TGTGCCAGCAGTAAAACAGGGCGGGCCACTGAAGCTTTCTTT; cdr3_aa: CASSKTGRATEAFF